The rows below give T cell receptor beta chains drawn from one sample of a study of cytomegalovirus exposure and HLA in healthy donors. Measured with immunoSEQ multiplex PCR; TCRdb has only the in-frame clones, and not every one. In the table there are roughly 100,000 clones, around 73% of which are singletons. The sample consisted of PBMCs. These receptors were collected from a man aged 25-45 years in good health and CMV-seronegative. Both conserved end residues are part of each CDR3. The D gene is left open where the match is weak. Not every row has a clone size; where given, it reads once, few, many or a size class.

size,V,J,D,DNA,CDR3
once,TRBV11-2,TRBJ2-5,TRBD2,TGTGCCAGCAGCCCACGTAGGCGGGGGGGCCCAGAGACCCAGTACTTC,CASSPRRRGGPETQYF
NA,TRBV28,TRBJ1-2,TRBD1,TGTGCCAGCAGAACAGGGGACCCAAGTGGCTACACCTTC,CASRTGDPSGYTF
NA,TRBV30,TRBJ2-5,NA,TGTGCCTGGAGTGTACTAACTCCCCGAGAGACCCAGTACTTC,CAWSVLTPRETQYF
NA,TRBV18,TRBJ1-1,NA,TGTGCCAGCTCACCTGTCAGGGACACTGAAGCTTTCTTT,CASSPVRDTEAFF
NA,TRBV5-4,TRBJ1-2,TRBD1,TGTGCCAGCAGCTTGGTTGGGACAGGGGGCGGCTACACCTTC,CASSLVGTGGGYTF
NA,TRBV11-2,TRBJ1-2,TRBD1,TGTGCCAGCAGCTCAAGGACAGGGTGGAATGGCTACACCTTC,CASSSRTGWNGYTF
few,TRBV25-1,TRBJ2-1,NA,TGTGCCAGCAGTGACAGCGGCTCCTACAATGAGCAGTTCTTC,CASSDSGSYNEQFF
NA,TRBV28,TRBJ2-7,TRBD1,TGTGCCAGCAGTCGACAGGGCTACGAGCAGTACTTC,CASSRQGYEQYF
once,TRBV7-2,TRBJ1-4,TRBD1,TGTGCCAGCAGCAAAGACAGGGGGCTCACTGAAAAACTGTTTTTT,CASSKDRGLTEKLFF
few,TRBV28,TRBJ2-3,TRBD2,TGTGCCAGCAGTTATCCGGGGGGGACAGATACGCAGTATTTT,CASSYPGGTDTQYF
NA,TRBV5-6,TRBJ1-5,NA,TGTGCCAGCAGCTTGGCTCAGGGAAATCAGCCCCAGCATTTT,CASSLAQGNQPQHF
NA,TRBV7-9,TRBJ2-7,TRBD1,TGTGCCAGCAGCCCCGGGACAGGGTCCTACGAGCAGTACTTC,CASSPGTGSYEQYF
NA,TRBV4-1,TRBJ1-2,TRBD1,TGCGCCAGCAGCCGGCCGCCGGGACAGGGGGCTCTAGGAGGAACTGGCTACACCTTC,CASSRPPGQGALGGTGYTF
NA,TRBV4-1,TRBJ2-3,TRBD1,TGCGCCAGCAGCCAAGACGGGACAGGGCTGGCAGATACGCAGTATTTT,CASSQDGTGLADTQYF
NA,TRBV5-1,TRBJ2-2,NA,TGCGCCAGCAGCTCACTAAGCGCCGGGGAGCTGTTTTTT,CASSSLSAGELFF
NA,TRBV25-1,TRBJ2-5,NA,TGTGCCAGCAGTGAATTCGTCCAAGAGACCCAGTACTTC,CASSEFVQETQYF
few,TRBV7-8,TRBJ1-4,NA,TGTGCCAGCAGCCCGACAATCGGTAATGAAAAACTGTTTTTT,CASSPTIGNEKLFF
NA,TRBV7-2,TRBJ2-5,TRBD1,TGTGCCAGCAGCCGACAGGGACAAGAGACCCAGTACTTC,CASSRQGQETQYF
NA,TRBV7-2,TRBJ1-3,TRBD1,TGTGCCAGCAGCTTAGCCGGCAGGGGGTCTGGAAACACCATATATTTT,CASSLAGRGSGNTIYF
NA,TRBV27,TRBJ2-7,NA,TGTGCCAGCAGTACCCTGGCCGTGGTTGGCAGGGGCTACGAGCAGTACTTC,CASSTLAVVGRGYEQYF
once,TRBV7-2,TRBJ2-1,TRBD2,TGTGCCAGCAGCCTCACTAGCGATACCTACAATGAGCAGTTCTTC,CASSLTSDTYNEQFF
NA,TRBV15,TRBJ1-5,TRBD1,TGTGCCACCAGCAGAGGGGGACAGGGTATGGTACAGCCCCAGCATTTT,CATSRGGQGMVQPQHF
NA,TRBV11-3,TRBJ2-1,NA,TGTGCCAGCAGCCTCGTGGGACTTCCGGATGAGCAGTTCTTC,CASSLVGLPDEQFF
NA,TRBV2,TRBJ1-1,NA,TGTGCCAGCAGTGAGGAGGCGGGGAGTGAAGCTTTCTTT,CASSEEAGSEAFF
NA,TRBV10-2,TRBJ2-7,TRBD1,TGCGCCAGCAGCGTGACAGGGGGCAAGGGCGAGCAGTACTTC,CASSVTGGKGEQYF
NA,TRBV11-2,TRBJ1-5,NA,TGTGCCAGCAGCTTAGAAGGGCGGGGTAGCAATCAGCCCCAGCATTTT,CASSLEGRGSNQPQHF
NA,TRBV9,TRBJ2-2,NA,TGTGCCAGCAGCGTACAAGCGTTGAACACCGGGGAGCTGTTTTTT,CASSVQALNTGELFF
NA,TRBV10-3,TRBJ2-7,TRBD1,TGTGCCATCAGTGGACCGACAGGGGTTGCTCGTAACGAGCAGTACTTC,CAISGPTGVARNEQYF